The clone carrying this T cell receptor beta chain was seen many times. TCRdb reprocessed the PCR reads with MiXCR, giving one entry per CDR3 protein. The repertoire consists of about 640,000 distinct CDR3 sequences, with just under 20% occurring once and the leading ten covering 0.7% to 1%. This entry comes from a study of molecular identifiers for immune sequencing clone quantification. The junction had 3 bases not matched to a gene; V was cut back by 5 bases and J by 1 base. Germline CDR1 reads SEHNR; CDR2 reads FQNEAQ (reference sequence). The CDR3 loop spans 14 amino acids. Using a CD8+CD4-CCR7+CD45RA+ phenotype, naive CD8 T cells were sorted.

This clonotype originated in a human donor in good health. Some libraries in this study had Jurkat cell RNA spiked in. Sequenced: naive CD8+ T cells from blood, with Jurkat cell RNA spiked in. The subset was: FACS-sorted CD8+CD4-CCR7+CD45RA+ naive T cells. This sequence joins TRBV7-9 and TRBJ2-5; 8 bases match TRBD2. The CDR3 bases are TGTGCCAGCAGCCGTGGACTAGCCCAAGAGACCCAGTACTTC. It specifies CASSRGLAQETQYF.